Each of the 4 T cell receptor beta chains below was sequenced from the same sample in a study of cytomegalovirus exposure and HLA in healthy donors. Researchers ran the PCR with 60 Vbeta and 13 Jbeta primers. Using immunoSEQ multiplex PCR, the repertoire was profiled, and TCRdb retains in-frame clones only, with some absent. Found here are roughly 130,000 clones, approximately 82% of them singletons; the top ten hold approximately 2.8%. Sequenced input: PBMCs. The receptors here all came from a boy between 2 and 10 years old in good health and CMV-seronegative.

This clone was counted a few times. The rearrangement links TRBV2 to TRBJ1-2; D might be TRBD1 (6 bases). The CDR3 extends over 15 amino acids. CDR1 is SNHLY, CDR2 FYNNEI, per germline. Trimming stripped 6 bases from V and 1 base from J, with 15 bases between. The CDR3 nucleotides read TGTGCCAGCAGGGGTGGACAGCAAGATAACTATGGCTACACCTTC. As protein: CASRGGQQDNYGYTF. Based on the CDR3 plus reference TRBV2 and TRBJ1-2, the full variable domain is EPEVTQTPSHQVTQMGQEVILRCVPISNHLYFYWYRQILGQKVEFLVSFYNNEISEKSEIFDDQFSVERPDGSNFTLKIRSTKLEDSAMYFCASRGGQQDNYGYTFGSGTRLTVV.

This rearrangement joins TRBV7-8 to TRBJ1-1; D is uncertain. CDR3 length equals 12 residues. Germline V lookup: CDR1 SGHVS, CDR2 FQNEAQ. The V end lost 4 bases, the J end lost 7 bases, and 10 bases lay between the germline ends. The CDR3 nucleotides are TGTGCCAGCAGCTATAACCTACGTGAAGCTTTCTTT. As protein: CASSYNLREAFF.

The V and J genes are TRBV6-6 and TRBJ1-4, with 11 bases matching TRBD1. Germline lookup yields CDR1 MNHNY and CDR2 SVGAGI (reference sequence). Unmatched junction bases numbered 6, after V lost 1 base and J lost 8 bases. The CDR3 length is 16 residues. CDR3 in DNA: TGTGCCAGCAGTTACTATAGGACAGGGGGCGCAGAAAAACTGTTTTTT. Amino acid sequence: CASSYYRTGGAEKLFF.

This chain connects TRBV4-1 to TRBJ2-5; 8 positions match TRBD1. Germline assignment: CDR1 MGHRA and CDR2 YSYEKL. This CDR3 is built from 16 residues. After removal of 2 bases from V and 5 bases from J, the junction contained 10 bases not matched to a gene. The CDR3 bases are TGCGCCAGCAGCCAATTAACGACAGGGGTATGGGAGACCCAGTACTTC. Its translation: CASSQLTTGVWETQYF.